The TCR beta chain described here comes from a study of shared T cell receptors in the human thymus. Here immunoSEQ multiplex PCR was the method, and the copy in TCRdb shows in-frame clones only, minus some. Of over 450,000 clones listed, approximately 80% are singletons. This clone was recorded a few times. The CDR3 has 15 amino acids. The V gene end was trimmed by 6 bases and the J gene end by 1 base; junction bases not matched to a gene: 5. CDR1 MNHNS and CDR2 SASEGT come from the germline V gene. This sample also appeared in a second study, on human thymus T cells. As that report states: In thymic and blood repertoires alike, V and J usage looked biased. Unrelated people showed highly overlapping thymic repertoires, related research reported.

This sequence joins TRBV6-1 and TRBJ1-5; 8 bases line up with TRBD1. The sample consisted of thymocytes. This sequence was found in a boy younger than two with a congenital heart defect. CDR3 DNA sequence: TGTGCCAGCAGAGCGGACAGGGACAGCAATCAGCCCCAGCATTTT. As protein: CASRADRDSNQPQHF.